This T cell receptor (beta chain) is from a study of T cells in tuberculosis. Whole-study context: CD1B tetramers identified T cells specific for mycobacterial lipid GMM. PBMC were archived before or within 7 days of starting treatment. General study points: Cases with active tuberculosis were adults, while controls were adolescents.

Germline V gives CDR1 MNHEY, CDR2 SMNVEV (reference sequence). V was trimmed by 3 bases and J by 3 bases, leaving 14 bases between them. The CDR3 runs 15 residues. Details on this clone: Its antigen remains unknown.

Method: immunoSEQ multiplex PCR; TCRdb's copy keeps in-frame clones and lacks some. Here the sample spans tens of thousands of clones, around 90% being singletons. Indicated time point: new active TB diagnosis, blood taken before or within 7 days of starting treatment. Included patients were adults of at least 18, HIV-seronegative, South African. This chain joins TRBV27 and TRBJ1-1, with unresolved D. The starting material was PBMCs, obtained at tuberculosis diagnosis. This sequence was found in an adult with tuberculosis. Here the CDR3 DNA reads TGTGCCAGCAGTTTCCATCGAGTGTACTACACTGAAGCTTTCTTT. Protein: CASSFHRVYYTEAFF.